This TCR beta chain derives from a study of tumor-infiltrating lymphocytes in primary liver carcinoma. Findings and limits, study-wide: Tumors carried a top-250-clone fraction significantly exceeding that of blood (p = 0.039). Bulk samples went unsorted, so CD4+ and CD8+ repertoires were not compared.

Germline V gene lookup returns CDR1 SQVTM and CDR2 ANQGSEA. The CDR3 contains 15 residues. TCR beta cDNA came from roughly 550 ng total RNA, primed with a constant-region primer. Construction of TCR beta libraries relied on three successive nested multiplex PCR rounds employing slightly modified ARM-PCR. TRBV1-TRBV30 forward and Cbeta reverse primers drove the first two roughly 10-cycle rounds. One entry per CDR3 protein, called by TCRdb with MiXCR from the multiplex PCR reads. Here the sample spans about 320,000 distinct CDR3 sequences, roughly 60% being singletons. Unsorted whole blood supplied the blood RNA, and germline DNA was isolated too. Before surgery, roughly 4 milliliters of EDTA blood were taken. Details on this clonotype: What it binds is unknown. Sequence at one end of the junction differs from germline and may be a read error.

This sequence originates from a man between 40 and 49 years old with primary liver carcinoma and hepatitis B virus infection. V gene TRBV29-1 combines with J gene TRBJ2-1, with 7 bases fitting TRBD2. Sequences were obtained from peripheral blood. The CDR3 sequence: CSVEAAGAAYNKQFF. Here the CDR3 DNA reads TGCAGCGTTGAAGCGGCGGGAGCGGCTTACAATAAGCAGTTCTTC.